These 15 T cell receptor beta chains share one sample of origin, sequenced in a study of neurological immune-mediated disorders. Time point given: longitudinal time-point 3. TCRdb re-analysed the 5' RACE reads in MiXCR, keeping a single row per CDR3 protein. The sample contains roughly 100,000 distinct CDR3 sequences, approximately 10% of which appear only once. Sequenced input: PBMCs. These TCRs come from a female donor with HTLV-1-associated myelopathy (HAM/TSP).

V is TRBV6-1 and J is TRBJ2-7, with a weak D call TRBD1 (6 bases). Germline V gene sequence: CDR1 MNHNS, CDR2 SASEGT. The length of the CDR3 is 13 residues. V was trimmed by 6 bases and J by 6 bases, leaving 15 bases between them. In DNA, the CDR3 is TGTGCCAGCAGAACAGGGCTAATTTCCGAGCAGTACTTC. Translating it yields CASRTGLISEQYF.

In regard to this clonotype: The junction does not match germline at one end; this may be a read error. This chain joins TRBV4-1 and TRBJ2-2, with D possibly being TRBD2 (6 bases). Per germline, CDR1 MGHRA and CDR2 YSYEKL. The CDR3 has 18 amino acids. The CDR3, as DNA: TGCGCCAGCAGCCCTGGCTTAGCGGAGGCAGCGAACACCGGGGAGATGTTTTTT. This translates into CASSPGLAEAANTGEMFF.

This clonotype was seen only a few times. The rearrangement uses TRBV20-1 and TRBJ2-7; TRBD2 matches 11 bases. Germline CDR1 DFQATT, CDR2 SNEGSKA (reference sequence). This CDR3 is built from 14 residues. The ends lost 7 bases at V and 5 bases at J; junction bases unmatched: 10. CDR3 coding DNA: TGCAGTGGAAAGACTAGCGGGGTCGGAAACGAGCAGTACTTC. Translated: CSGKTSGVGNEQYF.

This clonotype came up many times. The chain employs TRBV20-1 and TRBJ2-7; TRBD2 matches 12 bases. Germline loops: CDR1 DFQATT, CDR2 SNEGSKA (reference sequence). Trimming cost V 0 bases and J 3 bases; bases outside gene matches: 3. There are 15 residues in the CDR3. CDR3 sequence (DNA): TGCAGTGCTAGAGAACTAGCGGGGGGCGACTACGAGCAGTACTTC. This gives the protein CSARELAGGDYEQYF.

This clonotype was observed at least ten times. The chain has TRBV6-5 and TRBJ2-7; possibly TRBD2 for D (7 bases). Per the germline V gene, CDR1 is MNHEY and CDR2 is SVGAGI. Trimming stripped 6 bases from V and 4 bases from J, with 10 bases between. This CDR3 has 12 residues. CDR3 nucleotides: TGTGCCAGCAGCGGGGGGCCGTACGAGCAGTACTTC. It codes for CASSGGPYEQYF.

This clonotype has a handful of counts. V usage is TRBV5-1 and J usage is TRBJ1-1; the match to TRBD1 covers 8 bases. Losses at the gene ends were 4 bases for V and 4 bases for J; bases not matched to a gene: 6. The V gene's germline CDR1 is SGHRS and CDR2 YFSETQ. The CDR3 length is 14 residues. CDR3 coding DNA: TGCGCCAGCAGCGGGTCCGGGACAGGCACTGAAGCTTTCTTT. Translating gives CASSGSGTGTEAFF. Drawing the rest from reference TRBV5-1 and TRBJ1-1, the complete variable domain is KAGVTQTPRYLIKTRGQQVTLSCSPISGHRSVSWYQQTPGQGLQFLFEYFSETQRNKGNFPGRFSGRQFSNSRSEMNVSTLELGDSALYLCASSGSGTGTEAFFGQGTRLTVV.

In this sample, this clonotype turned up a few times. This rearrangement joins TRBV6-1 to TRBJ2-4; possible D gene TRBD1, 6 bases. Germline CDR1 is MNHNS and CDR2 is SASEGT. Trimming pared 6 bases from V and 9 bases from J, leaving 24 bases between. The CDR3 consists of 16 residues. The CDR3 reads CASSPIGGTGLVIQYF. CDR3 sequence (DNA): TGTGCCAGCAGCCCCATTGGAGGTACAGGGTTGGTCATTCAGTACTTC.

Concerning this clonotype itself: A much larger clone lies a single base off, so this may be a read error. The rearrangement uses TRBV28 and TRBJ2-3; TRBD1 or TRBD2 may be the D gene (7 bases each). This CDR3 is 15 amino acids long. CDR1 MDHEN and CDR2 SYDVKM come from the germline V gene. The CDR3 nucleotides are TGTTCCAGCAGTTTGGCCAGGGGGGGTTCAGATACGCAGTATTTT. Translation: CSSSLARGGSDTQYF.

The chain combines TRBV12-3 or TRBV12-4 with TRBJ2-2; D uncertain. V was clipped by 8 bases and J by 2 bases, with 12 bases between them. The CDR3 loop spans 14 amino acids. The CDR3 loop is CASGQHRNTGELFF. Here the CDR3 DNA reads TGTGCCAGCGGCCAACATAGAAACACCGGGGAGCTGTTTTTT.

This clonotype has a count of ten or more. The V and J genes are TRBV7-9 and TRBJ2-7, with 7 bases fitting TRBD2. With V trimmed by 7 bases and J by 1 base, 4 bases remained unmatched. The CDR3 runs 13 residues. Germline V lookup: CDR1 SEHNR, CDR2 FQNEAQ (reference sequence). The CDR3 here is CASTGEGSYEQYF. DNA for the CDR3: TGTGCCAGCACTGGGGAGGGGTCCTACGAGCAGTACTTC.

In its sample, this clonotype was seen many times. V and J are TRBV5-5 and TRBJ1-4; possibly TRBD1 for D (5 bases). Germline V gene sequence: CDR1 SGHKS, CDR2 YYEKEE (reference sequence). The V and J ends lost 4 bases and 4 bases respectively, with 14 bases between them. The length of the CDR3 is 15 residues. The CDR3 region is CASSHWGSGNEKLFF. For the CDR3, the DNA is TGTGCCAGCAGCCACTGGGGGAGCGGTAATGAAAAACTGTTTTTT. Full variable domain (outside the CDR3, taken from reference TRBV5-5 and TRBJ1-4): DAGVTQSPTHLIKTRGQQVTLRCSPISGHKSVSWYQQVLGQGPQFIFQYYEKEERGRGNFPDRFSARQFPNYSSELNVNALLLGDSALYLCASSHWGSGNEKLFFGSGTQLSVL.

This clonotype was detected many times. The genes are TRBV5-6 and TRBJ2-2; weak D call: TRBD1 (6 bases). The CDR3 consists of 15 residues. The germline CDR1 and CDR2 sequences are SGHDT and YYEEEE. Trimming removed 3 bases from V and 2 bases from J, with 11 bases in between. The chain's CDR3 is CASSSDSYNTGELFF. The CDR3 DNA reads TGTGCCAGCAGCTCGGACAGCTACAACACCGGGGAGCTGTTTTTT. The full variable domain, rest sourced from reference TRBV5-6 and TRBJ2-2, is DAGVTQSPTHLIKTRGQQVTLRCSPKSGHDTVSWYQQALGQGPQFIFQYYEEEERQRGNFPDRFSGHQFPNYSSELNVNALLLGDSALYLCASSSDSYNTGELFFGEGSRLTVL.

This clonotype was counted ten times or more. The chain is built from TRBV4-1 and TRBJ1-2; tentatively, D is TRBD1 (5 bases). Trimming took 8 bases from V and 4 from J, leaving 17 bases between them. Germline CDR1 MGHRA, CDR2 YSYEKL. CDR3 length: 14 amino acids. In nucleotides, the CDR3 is TGCGCCAGCTCTCCACAAGGGGATGGCTATGGCTACACCTTC. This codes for CASSPQGDGYGYTF.

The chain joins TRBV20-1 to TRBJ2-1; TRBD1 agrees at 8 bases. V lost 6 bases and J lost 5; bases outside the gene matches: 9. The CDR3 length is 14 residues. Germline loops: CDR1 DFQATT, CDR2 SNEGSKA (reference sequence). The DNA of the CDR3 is TGCAGTGCCAATAACGACAGGGGAAACAATGAGCAGTTCTTC. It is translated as CSANNDRGNNEQFF.

CDR3 residues: CAWSETGGYEQYF. DNA for the CDR3: TGTGCCTGGAGTGAGACAGGGGGCTACGAGCAGTACTTC. The rearrangement uses TRBV30 and TRBJ2-7; 9 nucleotides agree with TRBD1. There are 13 residues in the CDR3. J gave up 3 bases and V 1 base, and 1 base lay outside the gene matches. CDR1 and CDR2 from the germline V gene are GTSNPN and SVGIG (reference sequence).